This section outlines one T cell receptor beta chain sequence together with its context. Its antigen is not identified. The protocol was immunoSEQ multiplex PCR, while the TCRdb copy is restricted to in-frame clones and leaves out a portion. The sample shows about 64,000 clones, approximately 91% of them seen only once. This entry is derived from a study of graft-versus-host responses after intestinal transplantation. CDR3 length equals 13 residues. Per the germline V gene, CDR1 is MNHEY and CDR2 is SMNVEV (reference sequence). V was pared by 4 bases and J by 5 bases, with 5 bases of the junction left unmatched.

Sequenced here: unstimulated CD8+ T cells sorted from spleen or lymph node cells, sampled before transplant. The chain joins TRBV27 to TRBJ2-7; TRBD1 aligns across 7 bases. The source of this sequence is a human donor who was the organ donor for an intestinal transplant. As DNA, the CDR3 is TGTGCCAGCAGTTACGACAGGGCCCACGAGCAGTACTTC. Amino acids: CASSYDRAHEQYF.